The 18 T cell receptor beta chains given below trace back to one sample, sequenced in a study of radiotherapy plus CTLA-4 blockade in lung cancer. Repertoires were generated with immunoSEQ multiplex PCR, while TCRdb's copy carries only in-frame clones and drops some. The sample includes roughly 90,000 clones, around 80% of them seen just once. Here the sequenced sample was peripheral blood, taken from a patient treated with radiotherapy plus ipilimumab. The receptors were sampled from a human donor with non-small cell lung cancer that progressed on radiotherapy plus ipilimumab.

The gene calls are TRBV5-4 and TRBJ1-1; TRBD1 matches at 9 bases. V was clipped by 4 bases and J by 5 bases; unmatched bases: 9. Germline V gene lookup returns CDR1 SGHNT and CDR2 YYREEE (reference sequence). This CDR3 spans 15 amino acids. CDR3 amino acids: CASSTRQGETTEAFF. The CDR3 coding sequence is TGTGCCAGCAGCACGAGACAGGGGGAGACGACTGAAGCTTTCTTT.

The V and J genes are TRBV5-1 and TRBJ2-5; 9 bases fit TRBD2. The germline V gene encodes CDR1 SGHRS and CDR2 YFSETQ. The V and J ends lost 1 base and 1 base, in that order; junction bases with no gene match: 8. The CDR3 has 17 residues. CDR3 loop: CASSLRASGATQETQYF. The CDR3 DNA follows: TGCGCCAGCAGCTTGAGAGCTAGCGGGGCCACCCAAGAGACCCAGTACTTC.

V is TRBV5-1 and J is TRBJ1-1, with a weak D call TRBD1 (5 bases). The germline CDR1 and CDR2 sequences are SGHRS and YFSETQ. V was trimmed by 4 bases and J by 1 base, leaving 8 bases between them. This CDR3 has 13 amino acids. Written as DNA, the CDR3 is TGCGCCAGCAGCACCACAGGGAACACTGAAGCTTTCTTT. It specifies CASSTTGNTEAFF.

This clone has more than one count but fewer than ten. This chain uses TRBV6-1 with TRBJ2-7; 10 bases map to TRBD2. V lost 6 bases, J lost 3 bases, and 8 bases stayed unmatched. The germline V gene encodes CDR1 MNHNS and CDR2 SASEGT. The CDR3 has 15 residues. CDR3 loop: CASSSLAGAYYEQYF. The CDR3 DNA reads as TGTGCCAGCAGCTCCCTAGCGGGAGCTTACTACGAGCAGTACTTC.

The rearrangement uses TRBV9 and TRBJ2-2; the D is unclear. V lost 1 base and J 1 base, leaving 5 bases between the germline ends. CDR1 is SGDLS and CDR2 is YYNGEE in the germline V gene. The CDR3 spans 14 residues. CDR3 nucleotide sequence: TGTGCCAGCAGCGTACATTTGAACACCGGGGAGCTGTTTTTT. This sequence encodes CASSVHLNTGELFF.

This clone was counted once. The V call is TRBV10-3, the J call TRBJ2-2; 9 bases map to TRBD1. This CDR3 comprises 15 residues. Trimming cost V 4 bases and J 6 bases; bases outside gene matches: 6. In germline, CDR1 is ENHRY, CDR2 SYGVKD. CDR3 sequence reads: CAISAGQGGAGELFF. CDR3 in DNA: TGTGCCATCAGTGCGGGACAGGGTGGCGCCGGGGAGCTGTTTTTT.

For the CDR3, the DNA is TGTGCCTGGGGTATGGCCGGGGAGCTGTTTTTT. Its protein product is CAWGMAGELFF. The chain joins TRBV30 to TRBJ2-2; D unclear. V was pared by 5 bases and J by 6 bases, with 7 bases between. The CDR3 has 11 amino acids. Germline V CDR1 and CDR2: GTSNPN, SVGIG (reference sequence).

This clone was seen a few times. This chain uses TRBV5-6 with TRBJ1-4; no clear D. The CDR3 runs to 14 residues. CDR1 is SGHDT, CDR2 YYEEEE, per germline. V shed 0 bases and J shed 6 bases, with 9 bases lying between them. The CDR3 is CASSLVGYDEKLFF. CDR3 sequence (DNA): TGTGCCAGCAGCTTGGTTGGATACGATGAAAAACTGTTTTTT. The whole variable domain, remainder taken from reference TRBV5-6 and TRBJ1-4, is DAGVTQSPTHLIKTRGQQVTLRCSPKSGHDTVSWYQQALGQGPQFIFQYYEEEERQRGNFPDRFSGHQFPNYSSELNVNALLLGDSALYLCASSLVGYDEKLFFGSGTQLSVL.

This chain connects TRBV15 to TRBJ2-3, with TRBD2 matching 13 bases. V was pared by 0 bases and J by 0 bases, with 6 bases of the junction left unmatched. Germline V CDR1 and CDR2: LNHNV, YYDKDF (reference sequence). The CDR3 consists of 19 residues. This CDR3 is CATSRDGGLAGRSTDTQYF. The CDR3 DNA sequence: TGTGCCACCAGCAGAGATGGGGGACTAGCGGGGAGGAGCACAGATACGCAGTATTTT.

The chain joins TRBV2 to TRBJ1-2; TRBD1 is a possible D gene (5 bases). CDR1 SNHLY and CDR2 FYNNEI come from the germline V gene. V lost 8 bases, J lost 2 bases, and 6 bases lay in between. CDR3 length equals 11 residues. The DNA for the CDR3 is TGTGCCAGCTGGGACAACTATGGCTACACCTTC. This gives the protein CASWDNYGYTF.

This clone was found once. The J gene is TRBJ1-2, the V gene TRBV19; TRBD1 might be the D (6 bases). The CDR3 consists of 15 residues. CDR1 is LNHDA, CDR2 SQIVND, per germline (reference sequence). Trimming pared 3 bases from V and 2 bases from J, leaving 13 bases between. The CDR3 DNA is TGTGCCAGTAGTATTCAGCAGGGGTGGAACTATGGCTACACCTTC. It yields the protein CASSIQQGWNYGYTF.

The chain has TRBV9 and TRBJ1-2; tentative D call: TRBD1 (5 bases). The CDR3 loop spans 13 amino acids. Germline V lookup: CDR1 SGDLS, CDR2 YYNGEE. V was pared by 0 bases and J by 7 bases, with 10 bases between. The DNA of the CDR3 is TGTGCCAGCAGCGTAGCCCAGGGAAGTGGCTACACCTTC. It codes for CASSVAQGSGYTF.

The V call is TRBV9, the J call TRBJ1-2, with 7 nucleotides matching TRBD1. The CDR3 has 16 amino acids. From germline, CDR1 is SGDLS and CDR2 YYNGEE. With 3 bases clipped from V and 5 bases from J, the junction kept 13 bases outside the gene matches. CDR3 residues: CASSEGQSIRGYGYTF. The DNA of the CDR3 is TGTGCCAGCAGCGAGGGACAGAGTATTCGGGGTTATGGCTACACCTTC.

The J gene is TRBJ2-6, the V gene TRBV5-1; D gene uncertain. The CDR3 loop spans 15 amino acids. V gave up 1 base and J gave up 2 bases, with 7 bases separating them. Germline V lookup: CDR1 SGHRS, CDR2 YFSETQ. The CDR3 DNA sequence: TGCGCCAGCAGCTTGTCAATCCCTGGGGCCAACGTCCTGACTTTC. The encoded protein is CASSLSIPGANVLTF.

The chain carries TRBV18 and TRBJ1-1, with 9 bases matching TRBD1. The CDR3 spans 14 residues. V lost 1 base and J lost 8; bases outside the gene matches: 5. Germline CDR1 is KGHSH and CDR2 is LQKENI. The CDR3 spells CASSPLRGQGEAFF. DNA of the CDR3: TGTGCCAGCTCACCACTTAGGGGACAGGGCGAAGCTTTCTTT.

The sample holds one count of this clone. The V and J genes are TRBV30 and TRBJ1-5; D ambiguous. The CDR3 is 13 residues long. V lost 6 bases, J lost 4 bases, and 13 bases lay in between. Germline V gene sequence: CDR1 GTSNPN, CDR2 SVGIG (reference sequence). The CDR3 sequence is CACAGFGNQPQHF. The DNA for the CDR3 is TGTGCCTGCGCCGGTTTTGGAAATCAGCCCCAGCATTTT.

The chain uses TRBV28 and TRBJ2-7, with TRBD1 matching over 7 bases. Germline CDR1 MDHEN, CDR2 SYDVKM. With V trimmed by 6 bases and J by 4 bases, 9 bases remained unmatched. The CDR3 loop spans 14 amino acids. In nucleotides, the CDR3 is TGTGCCAGCAGGTTCTGGACAGGCGATTACGAGCAGTACTTC. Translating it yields CASRFWTGDYEQYF. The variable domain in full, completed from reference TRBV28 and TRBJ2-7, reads DVKVTQSSRYLVKRTGEKVFLECVQDMDHENMFWYRQDPGLGLRLIYFSYDVKMKEKGDIPEGYSVSREKKERFSLILESASTNQTSMYLCASRFWTGDYEQYFGPGTRLTVT.

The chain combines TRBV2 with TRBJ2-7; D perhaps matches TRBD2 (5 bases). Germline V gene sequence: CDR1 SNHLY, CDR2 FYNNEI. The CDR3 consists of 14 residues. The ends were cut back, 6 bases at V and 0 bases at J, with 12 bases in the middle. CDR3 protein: CASSLAVSSYEQYF. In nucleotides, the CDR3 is TGTGCCAGCAGCCTAGCAGTCAGCTCCTACGAGCAGTACTTC.